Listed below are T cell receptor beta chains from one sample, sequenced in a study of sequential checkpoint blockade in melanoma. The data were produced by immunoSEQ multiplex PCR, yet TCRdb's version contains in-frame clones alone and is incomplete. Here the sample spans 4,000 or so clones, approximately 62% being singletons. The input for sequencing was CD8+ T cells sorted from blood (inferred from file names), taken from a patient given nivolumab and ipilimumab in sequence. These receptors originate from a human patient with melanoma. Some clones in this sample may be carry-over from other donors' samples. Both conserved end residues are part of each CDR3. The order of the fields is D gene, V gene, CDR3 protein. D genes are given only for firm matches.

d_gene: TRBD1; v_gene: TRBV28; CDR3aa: CASSLSGGGIAFF
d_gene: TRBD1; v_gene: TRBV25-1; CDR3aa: CASSDHRGNTEAFF
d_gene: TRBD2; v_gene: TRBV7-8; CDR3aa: CASSLVAGGDTDTQYF
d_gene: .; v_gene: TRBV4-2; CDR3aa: CASSQEDGGGPVQYF
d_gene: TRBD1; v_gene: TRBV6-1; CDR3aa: CASWDSINYGYTF
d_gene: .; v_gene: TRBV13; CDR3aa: CASSLGRGLNTDTQYF
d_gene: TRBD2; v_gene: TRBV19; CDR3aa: CASSIAVAGDSSYNEQFF
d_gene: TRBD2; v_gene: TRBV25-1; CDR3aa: CASSGTLAGVDWAQYF
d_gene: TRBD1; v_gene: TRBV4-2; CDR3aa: CASSPGTGEADTQYF
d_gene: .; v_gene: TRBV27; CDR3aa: CASSSSWGQVETQYF
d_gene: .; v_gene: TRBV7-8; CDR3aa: CASSSDPQDNYGYTF
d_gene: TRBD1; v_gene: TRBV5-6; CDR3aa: CASSPLTGVNTEAFF
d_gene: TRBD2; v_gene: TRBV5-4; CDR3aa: CASSLGAGGAFNEQFF
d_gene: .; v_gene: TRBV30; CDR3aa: CAWSPQDNEQFF
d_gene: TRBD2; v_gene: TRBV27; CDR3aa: CASSKLATTFYNEQFF
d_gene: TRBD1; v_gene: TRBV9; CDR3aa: CASSTSGQGASDTQYF
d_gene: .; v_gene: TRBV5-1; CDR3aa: CASSTSEGSGANVLTF
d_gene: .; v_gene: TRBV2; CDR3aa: CASSDSQGGWEQYF
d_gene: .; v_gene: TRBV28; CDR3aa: CASSGLTAQQFF
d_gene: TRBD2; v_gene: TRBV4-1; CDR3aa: CASSQEGLAGDSDTQYF
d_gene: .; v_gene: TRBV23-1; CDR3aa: CASSQPIGGASYEQYF
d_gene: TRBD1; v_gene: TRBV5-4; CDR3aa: CASSSLTGDTYEQYF
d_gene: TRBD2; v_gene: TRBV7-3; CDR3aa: CASSLFFSAGGPAGELFF
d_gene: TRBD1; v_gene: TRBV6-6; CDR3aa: CASSPSTGFSNEQFF
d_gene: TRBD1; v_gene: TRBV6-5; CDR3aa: CASTETGKAYEQYF
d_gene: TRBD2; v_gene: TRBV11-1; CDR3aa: CASRDRGGETQYF
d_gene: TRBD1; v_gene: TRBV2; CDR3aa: CARETGETDEQYF
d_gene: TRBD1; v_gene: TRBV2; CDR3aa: CASSSLLRTGVSDTQYF
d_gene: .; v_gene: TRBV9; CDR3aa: CASSPRLGGGLRANYGYTF
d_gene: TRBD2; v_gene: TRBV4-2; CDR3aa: CASSQPSGGDSTDTQYF
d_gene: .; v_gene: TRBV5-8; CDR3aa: CASSFGAGWTEAFF
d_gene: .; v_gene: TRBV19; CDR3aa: CASSISDTGHEQFF
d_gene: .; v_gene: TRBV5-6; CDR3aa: CASSSRDINYGYTF
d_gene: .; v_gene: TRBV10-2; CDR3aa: CASSRGNEQYF
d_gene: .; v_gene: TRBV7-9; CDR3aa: CASSLPRRDTQYF
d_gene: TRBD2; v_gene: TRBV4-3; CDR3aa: CASSQDRGGQETQYF
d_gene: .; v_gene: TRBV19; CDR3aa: CASSIVDSPSNYGYTF
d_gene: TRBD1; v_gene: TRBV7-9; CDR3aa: CASSLEDRGYEQYF
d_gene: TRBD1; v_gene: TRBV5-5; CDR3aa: CASSPAGTGFEQYF
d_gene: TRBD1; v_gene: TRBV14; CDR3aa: CASSKQGALNTEAFF
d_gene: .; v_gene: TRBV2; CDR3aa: CASSVGEAFF
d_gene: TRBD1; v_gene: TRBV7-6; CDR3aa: CASSLASFTGVSYEQYF
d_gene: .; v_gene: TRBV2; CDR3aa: CASSGAGVHEQYF
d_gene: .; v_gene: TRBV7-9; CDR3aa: CASSGLRHTTGETQYF
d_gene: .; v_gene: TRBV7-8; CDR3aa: CASSSRSGEEPNEQFF
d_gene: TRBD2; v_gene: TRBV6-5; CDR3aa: CASSYGAGVNYEQFF
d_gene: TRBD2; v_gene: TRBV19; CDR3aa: CASSIGAGGPWNEQFF
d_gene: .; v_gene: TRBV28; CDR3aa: CASSSPGEGEQFF
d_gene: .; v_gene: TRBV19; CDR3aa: CASSIGSGDTQYF
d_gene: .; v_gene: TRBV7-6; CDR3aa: CASSLYRAGGNTIYF
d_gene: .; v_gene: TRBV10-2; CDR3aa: CASSESPPSPETQYF
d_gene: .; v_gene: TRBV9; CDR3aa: CASSVDGRESQPQHF
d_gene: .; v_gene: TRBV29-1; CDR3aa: CSAHEDTGPGNTIYF
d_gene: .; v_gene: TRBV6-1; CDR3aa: CASRMQGGLAYEQYF
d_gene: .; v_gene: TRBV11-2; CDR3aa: CASSLVLASPNYEQYF
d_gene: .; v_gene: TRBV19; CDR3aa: CASSGGIDTQYF
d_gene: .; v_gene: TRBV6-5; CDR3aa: CASSYRRVSTEAFF
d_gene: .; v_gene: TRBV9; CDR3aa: CASSVSRNNSPLHF
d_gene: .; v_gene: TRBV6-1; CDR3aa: CASSEQANYGYTF